This T cell receptor (beta chain) was recorded in a study of tumor-infiltrating lymphocytes in localized non-small cell lung cancer. Study details: Each patient gave resected tumor and non-adjacent uninvolved lung tissue. The study's findings and limits: Tumor T-cell fraction from TCR sequencing was not associated with recurrence-free survival (p = 0.61).

This clone was seen more than once but under ten times. The antigen remains undetermined. The method was immunoSEQ multiplex PCR; TCRdb's version includes in-frame clones alone and lacks a portion of them. The sample includes around 9,600 clones, 70% to 85% of them seen just once. The CDR3 sequence is 15 residues long. The ends were cut back, 4 bases at V and 0 bases at J, with 12 bases in the middle. Germline V gene sequence: CDR1 LGHNA, CDR2 YNFKEQ. The origin of this receptor is a human donor with non-small cell lung cancer. Material for sequencing was lung tumor tissue. V is TRBV4-2 and J is TRBJ1-1; D is unclear. CDR3 DNA sequence: TGTGCCAGCAGCCCCGTCAGTAGACTGAACACTGAAGCTTTCTTT. This sequence encodes CASSPVSRLNTEAFF.